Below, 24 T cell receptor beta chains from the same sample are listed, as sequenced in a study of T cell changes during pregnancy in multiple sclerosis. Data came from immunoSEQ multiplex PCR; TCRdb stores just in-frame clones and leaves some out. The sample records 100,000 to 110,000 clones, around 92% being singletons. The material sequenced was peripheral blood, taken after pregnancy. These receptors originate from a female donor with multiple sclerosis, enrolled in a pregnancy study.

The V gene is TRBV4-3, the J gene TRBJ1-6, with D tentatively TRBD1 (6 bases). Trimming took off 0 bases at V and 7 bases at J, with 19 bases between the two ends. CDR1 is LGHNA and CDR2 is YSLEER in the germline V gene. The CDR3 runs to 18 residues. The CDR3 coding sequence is TGCGCCAGCAGCCAAGATAGGGGTCTGGGGGCATCAAATTCACCCCTCCACTTT. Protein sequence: CASSQDRGLGASNSPLHF.

CDR3 region: CASSAMGLAGGDRPGELFF. The CDR3 coding sequence is TGTGCCAGCAGCGCGATGGGACTAGCGGGGGGGGATCGTCCCGGGGAGCTGTTTTTT. The V and J genes are TRBV13 and TRBJ2-2; 16 bases are shared with TRBD2. Unmatched junction bases numbered 12, after V lost 5 bases and J lost 6 bases. The CDR3 is made up of 19 amino acids. Germline CDR1 PRHDT, CDR2 FYEKMQ (reference sequence). Filled out from reference TRBV13 and TRBJ2-2, the complete variable domain reads AAGVIQSPRHLIKEKRETATLKCYPIPRHDTVYWYQQGPGQDPQFLISFYEKMQSDKGSIPDRFSAQQFSDYHSELNMSSLELGDSALYFCASSAMGLAGGDRPGELFFGEGSRLTVL.

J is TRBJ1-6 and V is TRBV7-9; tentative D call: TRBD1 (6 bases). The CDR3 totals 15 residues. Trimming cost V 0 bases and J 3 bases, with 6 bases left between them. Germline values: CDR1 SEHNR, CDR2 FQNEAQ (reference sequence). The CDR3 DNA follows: TGTGCCAGCAGCTTAGCAGGGGGCTATAATTCACCCCTCCACTTT. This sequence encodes CASSLAGGYNSPLHF.

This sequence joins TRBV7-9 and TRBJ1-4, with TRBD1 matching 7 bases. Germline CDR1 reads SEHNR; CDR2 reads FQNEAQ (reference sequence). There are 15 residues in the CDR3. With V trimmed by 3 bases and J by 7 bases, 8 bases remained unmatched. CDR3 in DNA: TGTGCCAGCAGCTTTGACAGGGCGGGGGGTGAAAAACTGTTTTTT. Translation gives CASSFDRAGGEKLFF. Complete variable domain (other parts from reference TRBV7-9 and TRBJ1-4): DTGVSQNPRHKITKRGQNVTFRCDPISEHNRLYWYRQTLGQGPEFLTYFQNEAQLEKSRLLSDRFSAERPKGSFSTLEIQRTEQGDSAMYLCASSFDRAGGEKLFFGSGTQLSVL.

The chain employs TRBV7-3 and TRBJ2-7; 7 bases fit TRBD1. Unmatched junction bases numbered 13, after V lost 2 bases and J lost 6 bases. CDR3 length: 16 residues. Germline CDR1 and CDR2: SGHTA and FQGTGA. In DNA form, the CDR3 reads TGTGCCAGCAGCTTATCGGTTCAGGGGGTCGAATCCGAGCAGTACTTC. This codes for CASSLSVQGVESEQYF.

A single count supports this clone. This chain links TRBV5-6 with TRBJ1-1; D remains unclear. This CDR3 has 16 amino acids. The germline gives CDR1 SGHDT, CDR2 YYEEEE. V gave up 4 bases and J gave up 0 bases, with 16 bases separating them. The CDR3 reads CASSPAMAALNTEAFF. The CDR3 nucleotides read TGTGCCAGCAGCCCCGCCATGGCGGCTCTGAACACTGAAGCTTTCTTT.

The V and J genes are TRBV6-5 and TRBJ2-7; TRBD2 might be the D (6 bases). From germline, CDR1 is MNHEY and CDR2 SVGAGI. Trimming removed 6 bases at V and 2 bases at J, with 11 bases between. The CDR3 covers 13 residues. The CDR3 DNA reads TGTGCCAGCAGGGCGGGGAAAACCTACGAGCAGTACTTC. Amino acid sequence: CASRAGKTYEQYF.

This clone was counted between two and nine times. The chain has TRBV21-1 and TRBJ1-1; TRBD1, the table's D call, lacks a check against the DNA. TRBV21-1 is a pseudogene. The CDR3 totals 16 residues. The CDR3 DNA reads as TGTGCCAGCAGCACCCCGGGACAGGGGATGGACACTGAAGCTTTCTTT. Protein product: CASSTPGQGMDTEAFF.

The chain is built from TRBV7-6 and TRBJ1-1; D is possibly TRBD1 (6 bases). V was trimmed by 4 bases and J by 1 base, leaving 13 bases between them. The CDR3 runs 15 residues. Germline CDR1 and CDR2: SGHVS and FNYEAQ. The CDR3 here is CASSSLDRGNTEAFF. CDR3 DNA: TGTGCCAGCAGCTCCCTGGACAGAGGGAACACTGAAGCTTTCTTT.

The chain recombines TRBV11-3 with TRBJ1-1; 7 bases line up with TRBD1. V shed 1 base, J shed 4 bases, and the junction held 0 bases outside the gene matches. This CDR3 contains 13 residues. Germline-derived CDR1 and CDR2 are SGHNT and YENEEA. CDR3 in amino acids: CASSLAGGTEAFF. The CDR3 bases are TGTGCCAGCAGCTTAGCAGGGGGCACTGAAGCTTTCTTT.

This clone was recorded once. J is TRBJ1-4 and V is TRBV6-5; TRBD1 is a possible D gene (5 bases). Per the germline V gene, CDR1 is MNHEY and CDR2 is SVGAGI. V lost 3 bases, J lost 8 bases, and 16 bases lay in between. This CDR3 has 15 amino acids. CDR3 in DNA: TGTGCCAGCAGTTATTCCCTTGAGGGGAGGGAAAAACTGTTTTTT. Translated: CASSYSLEGREKLFF.

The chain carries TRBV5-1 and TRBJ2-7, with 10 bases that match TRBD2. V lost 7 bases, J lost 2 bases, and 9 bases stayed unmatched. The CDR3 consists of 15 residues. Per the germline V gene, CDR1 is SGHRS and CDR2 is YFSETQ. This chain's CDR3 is CASAPVAGGTYEQYF. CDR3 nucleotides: TGCGCCAGCGCACCCGTAGCGGGAGGTACCTACGAGCAGTACTTC. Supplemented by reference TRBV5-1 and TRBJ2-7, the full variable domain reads KAGVTQTPRYLIKTRGQQVTLSCSPISGHRSVSWYQQTPGQGLQFLFEYFSETQRNKGNFPGRFSGRQFSNSRSEMNVSTLELGDSALYLCASAPVAGGTYEQYFGPGTRLTVT.

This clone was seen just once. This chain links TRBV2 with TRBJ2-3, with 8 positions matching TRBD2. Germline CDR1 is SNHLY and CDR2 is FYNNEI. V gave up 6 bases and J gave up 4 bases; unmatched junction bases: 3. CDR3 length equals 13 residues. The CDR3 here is CASRPAGADTQYF. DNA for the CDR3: TGTGCCAGCAGGCCAGCGGGAGCAGATACGCAGTATTTT.

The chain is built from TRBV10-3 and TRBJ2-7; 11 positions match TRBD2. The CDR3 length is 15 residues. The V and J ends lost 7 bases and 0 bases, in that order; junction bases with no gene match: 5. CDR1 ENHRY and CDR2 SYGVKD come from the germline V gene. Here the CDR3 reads CAITEGLADSYEQYF. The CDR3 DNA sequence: TGTGCCATCACCGAGGGACTAGCGGACTCCTACGAGCAGTACTTC.

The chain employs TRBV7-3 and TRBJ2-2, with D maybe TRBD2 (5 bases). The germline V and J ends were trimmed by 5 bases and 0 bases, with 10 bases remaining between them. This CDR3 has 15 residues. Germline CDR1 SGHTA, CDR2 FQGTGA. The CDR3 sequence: CASSPGKTNTGELFF. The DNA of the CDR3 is TGTGCCAGCAGCCCCGGGAAGACGAACACCGGGGAGCTGTTTTTT.

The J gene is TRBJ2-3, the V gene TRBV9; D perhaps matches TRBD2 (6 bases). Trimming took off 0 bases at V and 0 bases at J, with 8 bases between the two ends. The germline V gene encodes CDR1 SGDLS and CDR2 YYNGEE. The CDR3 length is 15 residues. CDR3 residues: CASSVVAASTDTQYF. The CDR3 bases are TGTGCCAGCAGCGTAGTAGCGGCCAGCACAGATACGCAGTATTTT.

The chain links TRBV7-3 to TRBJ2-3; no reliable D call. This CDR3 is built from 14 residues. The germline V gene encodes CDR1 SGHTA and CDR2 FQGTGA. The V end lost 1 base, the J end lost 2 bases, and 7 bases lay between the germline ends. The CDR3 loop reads CASSLNAYTDTQYF. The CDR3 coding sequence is TGTGCCAGCAGCTTAAACGCCTACACAGATACGCAGTATTTT.

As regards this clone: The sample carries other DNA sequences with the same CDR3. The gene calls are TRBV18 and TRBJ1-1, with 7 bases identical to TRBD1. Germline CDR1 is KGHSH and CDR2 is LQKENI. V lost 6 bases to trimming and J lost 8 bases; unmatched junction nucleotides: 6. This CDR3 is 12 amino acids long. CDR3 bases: TGTGCCAGCTCGCCTAGACAGGGAGAAGCTTTCTTT. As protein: CASSPRQGEAFF. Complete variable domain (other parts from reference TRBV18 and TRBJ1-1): NAGVMQNPRHLVRRRGQEARLRCSPMKGHSHVYWYRQLPEEGLKFMVYLQKENIIDESGMPKERFSAEFPKEGPSILRIQQVVRGDSAAYFCASSPRQGEAFFGQGTRLTVV.

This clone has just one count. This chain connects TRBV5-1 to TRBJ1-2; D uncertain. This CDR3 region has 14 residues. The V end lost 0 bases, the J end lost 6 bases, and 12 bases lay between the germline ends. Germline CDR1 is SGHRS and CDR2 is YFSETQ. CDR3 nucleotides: TGCGCCAGCAGCTTGGGTGAGGGTAGGGATGGCTACACCTTC. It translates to CASSLGEGRDGYTF.

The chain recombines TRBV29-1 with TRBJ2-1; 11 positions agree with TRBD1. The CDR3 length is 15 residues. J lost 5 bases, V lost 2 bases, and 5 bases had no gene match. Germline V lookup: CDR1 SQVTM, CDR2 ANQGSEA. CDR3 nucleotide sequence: TGCAGCGTTGAACCCCGGGGACAGGGGGACAATGAGCAGTTCTTC. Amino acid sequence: CSVEPRGQGDNEQFF.

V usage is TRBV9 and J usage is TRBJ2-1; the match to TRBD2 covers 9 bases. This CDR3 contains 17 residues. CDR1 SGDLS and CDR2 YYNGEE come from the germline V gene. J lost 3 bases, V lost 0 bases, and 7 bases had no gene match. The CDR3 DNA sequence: TGTGCCAGCAGCGTAGGACTAGCGGTTGGTAACTACAATGAGCAGTTCTTC. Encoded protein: CASSVGLAVGNYNEQFF.

The CDR3 region has the DNA TGTGCCAGAAGCTTGGGACAGGTGGGGACCTACGAGCAGTACTTC. Encoded protein: CARSLGQVGTYEQYF. The chain couples TRBV5-3 to TRBJ2-7, with a tentative D call TRBD1 (6 bases). TRBV5-3 belongs to the ORF category, with a function that is uncertain. This CDR3 region has 15 residues. V lost 0 bases and J 2 bases, leaving 12 bases between the germline ends.

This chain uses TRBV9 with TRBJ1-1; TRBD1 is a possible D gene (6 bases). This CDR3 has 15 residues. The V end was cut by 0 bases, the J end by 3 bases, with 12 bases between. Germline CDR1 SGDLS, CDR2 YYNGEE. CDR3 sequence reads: CASSVDTGSHTEAFF. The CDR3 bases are TGTGCCAGCAGCGTAGATACAGGGAGTCACACTGAAGCTTTCTTT.

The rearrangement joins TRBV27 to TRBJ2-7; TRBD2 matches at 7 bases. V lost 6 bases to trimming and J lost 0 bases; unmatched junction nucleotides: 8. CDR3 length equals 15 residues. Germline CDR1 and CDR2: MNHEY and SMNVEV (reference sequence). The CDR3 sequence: CASRSLAGFSYEQYF. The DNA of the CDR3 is TGTGCCAGCAGATCTTTAGCGGGCTTCTCCTACGAGCAGTACTTC.